These T cell receptor beta chains were read from a single sample in a study of radiation and T cells in renal cell carcinoma. Measured with immunoSEQ multiplex PCR; TCRdb has only the in-frame clones, and not every one. The repertoire consists of under 30,000 clones, with less than 55% occurring once and the leading ten covering 20% to 25%. Source: tumor tissue, taken from a patient whose treatment was nephrectomy without radiotherapy. The source of these receptors is a human donor with renal cell carcinoma. Both conserved end residues are part of each CDR3. A D gene is named only where the DNA matches it firmly. The size entry is marked missing in some rows and otherwise reads once, few, many or a size class.

cdr3_aa	cdr3_nt	d_call	v_call	j_call	clone_size
CASSPDRRSGNTIYF	TGTGCCAGCAGCCCCGACAGGCGCTCTGGAAACACCATATATTTT	NA	TRBV7-9	TRBJ1-3	NA
CASSQDWQSGSGNQPQHF	TGCGCCAGCAGCCAAGATTGGCAAAGTGGAAGCGGCAATCAGCCCCAGCATTTT	NA	TRBV4-1	TRBJ1-5	NA
CAIKDRKNTGELFF	TGTGCCATCAAGGACAGGAAGAACACCGGGGAGCTGTTTTTT	TRBD1	TRBV10-3	TRBJ2-2	few
CASSLGTSGGETQYF	TGTGCCAGCAGTCTAGGAACTAGCGGGGGGGAGACCCAGTACTTC	TRBD2	TRBV11-3	TRBJ2-5	medium-sized
CASSRRDYSYNSPLHF	TGTGCCAGCAGCCGCCGGGACTACTCCTATAATTCACCCCTCCACTTT	NA	TRBV5-6	TRBJ1-6	few
CASSLRGGGQNTDTQYF	TGTGCCAGCAGCTTACGTGGGGGCGGCCAGAACACAGATACGCAGTATTTT	NA	TRBV13	TRBJ2-3	NA
CASSGTDPEAFF	TGTGCCAGCAGTGGGACAGACCCTGAAGCTTTCTTT	TRBD1	TRBV6-6	TRBJ1-1	NA
CASRTGLQFGSPEAFF	TGTGCCAGTAGGACAGGGCTCCAATTTGGCAGCCCTGAAGCTTTCTTT	TRBD1	TRBV19	TRBJ1-1	few
CASSPGQGSYNEQFF	TGTGCCAGCAGCCCGGGACAGGGGTCCTACAATGAGCAGTTCTTC	TRBD1	TRBV7-2	TRBJ2-1	medium-sized
CASSFRDGTNQPQHF	TGTGCCAGCAGTTTCCGGGACGGTACGAATCAGCCCCAGCATTTT	NA	TRBV27	TRBJ1-5	NA
CASSPYPTGLELFF	TGTGCCAGCAGTCCGTACCCCACGGGGTTAGAGCTGTTTTTT	NA	TRBV27	TRBJ2-2	NA
CASSSPWQGEEKLFF	TGTGCCAGCAGCTCCCCTTGGCAGGGTGAGGAAAAACTGTTTTTT	NA	TRBV5-4	TRBJ1-4	few
CASSQGDYTFQETQYF	TGTGCCAGCAGTCAAGGGGACTATACTTTCCAAGAGACCCAGTACTTC	TRBD2	TRBV6-6	TRBJ2-5	NA
CASSWPASGGYEQYF	TGTGCCAGCAGTTGGCCGGCTAGCGGGGGCTACGAGCAGTACTTC	TRBD2	TRBV6-5	TRBJ2-7	NA
CASRFPGTSGGYEQYF	TGTGCCAGCAGATTTCCCGGGACTAGCGGGGGGTACGAGCAGTACTTC	TRBD2	TRBV6-6	TRBJ2-7	NA
CASSPLGQDTDTQYF	TGTGCCAGCTCACCGCTGGGACAGGACACAGATACGCAGTATTTT	TRBD1	TRBV18	TRBJ2-3	NA
CASSLELAGGSYEQYF	TGTGCCAGCAGCTTGGAACTAGCGGGGGGCTCCTACGAGCAGTACTTC	TRBD2	TRBV7-9	TRBJ2-7	NA
CASSYGTGREAFF	TGTGCCAGCAGCTACGGGACAGGGAGGGAAGCTTTCTTT	TRBD1	TRBV5-6	TRBJ1-1	NA
CASSIRGQGHNYGYTF	TGTGCCAGTAGTATAAGGGGACAGGGTCATAACTATGGCTACACCTTC	TRBD1	TRBV19	TRBJ1-2	NA
CAWSGFRELSTDTQYF	TGTGCCTGGAGTGGATTCAGGGAATTAAGCACAGATACGCAGTATTTT	NA	TRBV30	TRBJ2-3	few
CASSLAVAQRDGYTF	TGTGCCAGCAGCTTAGCGGTGGCCCAACGTGATGGCTACACCTTC	NA	TRBV7-8	TRBJ1-2	NA
CASNSLGQGTEAFF	TGTGCCAGTAACTCTCTCGGACAGGGGACTGAAGCTTTCTTT	TRBD1	TRBV19	TRBJ1-1	NA
CASSPRTSGDEQYF	TGTGCCAGCTCACCTAGGACTAGCGGGGACGAGCAGTACTTC	TRBD2	TRBV18	TRBJ2-7	NA
CASSPGTGEETQYF	TGTGCCAGCAGCCCCGGGACAGGGGAAGAGACCCAGTACTTC	TRBD1	TRBV7-2	TRBJ2-5	NA
CASSQDLSTVNEQFF	TGCGCCAGCAGCCAAGATTTGTCGACGGTCAATGAGCAGTTCTTC	NA	TRBV4-3	TRBJ2-1	NA
CASSSSGGRVSEAFF	TGTGCCAGCAGCTCTTCCGGGGGGAGGGTTTCTGAAGCTTTCTTT	NA	TRBV7-8	TRBJ1-1	NA
CASSSDRGLSRYGYTF	TGTGCCAGTAGTTCCGACAGGGGGCTTTCAAGGTATGGCTACACCTTC	TRBD1	TRBV19	TRBJ1-2	NA
CASSFLASYNEQFF	TGTGCCAGCAGCTTTCTGGCCAGCTACAATGAGCAGTTCTTC	NA	TRBV7-8	TRBJ2-1	NA
CASSRGYWAGNNTGELFF	TGCGCCAGCAGCCGTGGGTACTGGGCGGGGAATAACACCGGGGAGCTGTTTTTT	NA	TRBV4-1	TRBJ2-2	medium-sized
CASSPGTAGYGYTF	TGTGCCAGCAGCCCCGGGACGGCCGGCTATGGCTACACCTTC	NA	TRBV6-5	TRBJ1-2	NA
CASSVRSRVEYGYTF	TGTGCCAGCAGTGTCAGAAGTCGCGTCGAATATGGCTACACCTTC	NA	TRBV6-1	TRBJ1-2	few
CASCWEPYNEQFF	TGTGCCAGCTGCTGGGAGCCCTACAATGAGCAGTTCTTC	NA	TRBV7-2	TRBJ2-1	NA
CAWWGGGDDQPQHF	TGTGCCTGGTGGGGGGGAGGAGATGATCAGCCCCAGCATTTT	NA	TRBV30	TRBJ1-5	few
CASSSPPGQGDEQYF	TGTGCCAGCAGCTCCCCTCCGGGACAGGGGGACGAGCAGTACTTC	TRBD1	TRBV5-5	TRBJ2-7	few
CASSLASGNSGNTIYF	TGTGCCAGCAGCTTGGCTAGTGGCAACTCTGGAAACACCATATATTTT	NA	TRBV11-3	TRBJ1-3	NA
CASSSGRVDTQYF	TGTGCCAGCAGCTCCGGGAGGGTAGATACGCAGTATTTT	TRBD2	TRBV7-6	TRBJ2-3	NA
CASSRGTGELFF	TGTGCCAGCAGCCGGGGCACCGGGGAGCTGTTTTTT	NA	TRBV7-9	TRBJ2-2	NA
CASSLHVGSYNEQFF	TGTGCCAGCTCACTTCACGTAGGGTCCTACAATGAGCAGTTCTTC	NA	TRBV18	TRBJ2-1	NA
CASRNRGRGELFF	TGTGCCAGCCGCAACAGGGGGCGGGGGGAGCTGTTTTTT	TRBD1	TRBV2	TRBJ2-2	NA